These 20 T cell receptor beta chains share one sample of origin, sequenced in a study of T cell responses to AZD1222 COVID-19 vaccine. The protocol was immunoSEQ multiplex PCR, while the TCRdb copy is restricted to in-frame clones and leaves out a portion. Among 100,000 to 120,000 clones, around 90% were seen once, and the ten largest hold around 7.8%. The material sequenced was peripheral blood, taken on day 0 of AZD1222 vaccination. The origin of the receptors is an adult in good health.

The chain joins TRBV18 to TRBJ1-2, with TRBD1 matching over 9 bases. Per the germline V gene, CDR1 is KGHSH and CDR2 is LQKENI. The trim removed 4 bases at V and 4 bases at J, leaving 7 bases unmatched. This CDR3 has 15 residues. The CDR3 loop is CASSLGTGSSYGYTF. The CDR3 bases are TGTGCCAGCTCACTCGGGACAGGGTCCAGCTATGGCTACACCTTC.

The chain is built from TRBV7-9 and TRBJ1-5, with D perhaps TRBD1 (5 bases). The CDR3 contains 16 residues. CDR1 and CDR2 (germline): SEHNR, FQNEAQ (reference sequence). Trimming removed 1 base from V and 3 bases from J, with 13 bases in between. CDR3 loop: CASSLDPGPTNQPQHF. For the CDR3, the DNA is TGTGCCAGCAGCTTAGATCCGGGACCTACCAATCAGCCCCAGCATTTT.

V gene TRBV5-1 combines with J gene TRBJ1-5; D unclear. Trimming pared 0 bases from V and 3 bases from J, leaving 10 bases between. The CDR3 sequence is 15 residues long. Germline lookup yields CDR1 SGHRS and CDR2 YFSETQ. CDR3 protein: CASSLVPGPNQPQHF. The CDR3 DNA follows: TGCGCCAGCAGCTTGGTACCAGGCCCCAATCAGCCCCAGCATTTT.

This rearrangement joins TRBV2 to TRBJ2-2; D is unclear. The CDR3 runs 14 residues. Germline values: CDR1 SNHLY, CDR2 FYNNEI. The ends were cut back, 2 bases at V and 0 bases at J, with 4 bases in the middle. The DNA of the CDR3 is TGTGCCAGCAGTGAACGTACGAACACCGGGGAGCTGTTTTTT. Encoded protein: CASSERTNTGELFF.

This chain connects TRBV5-1 to TRBJ1-4; D is perhaps TRBD1 (5 bases). CDR3 length equals 15 residues. Trimming left V 4 bases short and J 5 bases short, with 15 bases between. Per germline, CDR1 SGHRS and CDR2 YFSETQ. The CDR3 region is CASSLRGRLNEKLFF. CDR3 nucleotide sequence: TGCGCCAGCAGCCTAAGGGGCAGACTAAATGAAAAACTGTTTTTT.

The V call is TRBV3-1 (or the pseudogene TRBV3-2), the J call TRBJ2-5; unclear D gene. This CDR3 is built from 14 residues. Germline-derived CDR1 and CDR2 are LGHDT and YNNKEL (reference sequence). V gave up 0 bases and J gave up 4 bases, with 9 bases separating them. The CDR3 loop reads CASSQEPSRETQYF. The CDR3 nucleotides read TGTGCCAGCAGCCAAGAGCCCTCCCGAGAGACCCAGTACTTC.

The chain combines TRBV7-2 with TRBJ2-3; 8 bases fit TRBD2. This CDR3 spans 16 amino acids. Germline-derived CDR1 and CDR2 are SGHTA and FQGNSA. After removal of 6 bases from V and 4 bases from J, the junction contained 12 bases not matched to a gene. CDR3: CASSLGVAGGADTQYF. The CDR3 DNA sequence: TGTGCCAGCAGTCTAGGGGTGGCGGGGGGTGCAGATACGCAGTATTTT.

CDR3 nucleotide sequence: TGTGCCAGCAGCAACGAAGGCGTTAACACTGAAGCTTTCTTT. Its translation is CASSNEGVNTEAFF. The genes are TRBV6-5 and TRBJ1-1; D is ambiguous. CDR3 length: 14 amino acids. Looked up from germline, CDR1 is MNHEY and CDR2 is SVGAGI. Deletions cut 6 bases from V and 2 bases from J, with 13 bases between.

The CDR3, as DNA: TGTGCCAGCAGTTACCGAGTTGTAGGGCAGAACACTGAAGCTTTCTTT. As protein: CASSYRVVGQNTEAFF. The chain recombines TRBV6-6 with TRBJ1-1; D unclear. V dropped 2 bases and J dropped 1 base, with 14 bases sitting between them. The CDR3 covers 16 residues. CDR1 is MNHNY and CDR2 is SVGAGI in the germline V gene (reference sequence).

The rearrangement links TRBV9 to TRBJ1-5; 9 nucleotides line up with TRBD1. The junction had 10 bases not matched to a gene; V was cut back by 3 bases and J by 6 bases. Germline assignment: CDR1 SGDLS and CDR2 YYNGEE. The CDR3 consists of 16 residues. CDR3 bases: TGTGCCAGCAGCGGCCCCGGACAGGGGATGGGTCAGCCCCAGCATTTT. It encodes CASSGPGQGMGQPQHF.

V is TRBV11-2 and J is TRBJ2-2; TRBD2 agrees at 7 bases. V gave up 2 bases and J gave up 2 bases; unmatched junction bases: 8. Germline V gives CDR1 SGHAT, CDR2 FQNNGV. This CDR3 has 17 residues. CDR3 bases: TGTGCCAGCAGCTTAAGGCCAAGGGAGGGTAACACCGGGGAGCTGTTTTTT. Residues: CASSLRPREGNTGELFF. Complete variable domain (other parts from reference TRBV11-2 and TRBJ2-2): EAGVAQSPRYKIIEKRQSVAFWCNPISGHATLYWYQQILGQGPKLLIQFQNNGVVDDSQLPKDRFSAERLKGVDSTLKIQPAKLEDSAVYLCASSLRPREGNTGELFFGEGSRLTVL.

The V call is TRBV18, the J call TRBJ1-2, with D unresolved. The V end lost 2 bases, the J end lost 1 base, and 11 bases lay between the germline ends. The length of the CDR3 is 15 residues. Germline-derived CDR1 and CDR2 are KGHSH and LQKENI. CDR3 bases: TGTGCCAGCTCACCAACCGCCGAGGGTAACTATGGCTACACCTTC. Translating it yields CASSPTAEGNYGYTF. The full variable domain, with the rest looked up from reference TRBV18 and TRBJ1-2, is NAGVMQNPRHLVRRRGQEARLRCSPMKGHSHVYWYRQLPEEGLKFMVYLQKENIIDESGMPKERFSAEFPKEGPSILRIQQVVRGDSAAYFCASSPTAEGNYGYTFGSGTRLTVV.

This chain connects TRBV29-1 to TRBJ1-2; TRBD1 matches 8 bases. Losses at the gene ends were 3 bases for V and 3 bases for J; bases not matched to a gene: 18. From germline, CDR1 is SQVTM and CDR2 ANQGSEA. This CDR3 region has 18 residues. CDR3 loop: CSVDPRGARGHRDYGYTF. In DNA, the CDR3 is TGCAGCGTTGACCCAAGGGGGGCCAGGGGGCATCGAGACTATGGCTACACCTTC.

V and J are TRBV27 and TRBJ2-1, with 8 bases that match TRBD2. Germline CDR1 is MNHEY and CDR2 is SMNVEV (reference sequence). V was clipped by 2 bases and J by 6 bases; unmatched bases: 6. This CDR3 region has 15 residues. The CDR3 region is CASSLRLALGNEQFF. CDR3 sequence (DNA): TGTGCCAGCAGTTTAAGACTAGCGCTTGGCAATGAGCAGTTCTTC.

Notes on this clone: Within the sample, other DNA sequences also encode this same CDR3. The CDR3 region has the DNA TGTGCCAGCAGCCAGGACAGGGGGCGTTACACCTTC. Translating it yields CASSQDRGRYTF. The chain is built from TRBV3-1 (or the pseudogene TRBV3-2) and TRBJ1-2; the match to TRBD1 covers 11 bases. V shed 3 bases and J 11 bases; nucleotides not matched to a gene: 2. Germline CDR1 is LGHDT and CDR2 is YNNKEL (reference sequence). The CDR3 sequence is 12 residues long.

V usage is TRBV19 and J usage is TRBJ1-2; the match to TRBD1 covers 10 bases. V lost 8 bases and J lost 4; bases outside the gene matches: 7. The length of the CDR3 is 14 residues. The germline V gene encodes CDR1 LNHDA and CDR2 SQIVND (reference sequence). In DNA, the CDR3 is TGTGCCAGTCTCGACAGGGGGCTGCCCTATGGCTACACCTTC. Translating it yields CASLDRGLPYGYTF.

This clone was detected only once. This sequence joins TRBV7-3 and TRBJ1-2; 8 nucleotides line up with TRBD1. The CDR3 length is 13 residues. CDR1 SGHTA and CDR2 FQGTGA come from the germline V gene. Trimming removed 2 bases from V and 13 bases from J; junction bases left unmatched: 9. Here the CDR3 DNA reads TGTGCCAGCAGCTTATCGCACAGGGGGAGTATCACCTTC. This codes for CASSLSHRGSITF.

The rearrangement joins TRBV28 to TRBJ1-2; 7 bases are shared with TRBD1. Losses at the gene ends were 7 bases for V and 4 bases for J; bases not matched to a gene: 12. The CDR3 is 15 amino acids. CDR1 MDHEN and CDR2 SYDVKM come from the germline V gene. DNA for the CDR3: TGTGCCAGCACCCCGCCGAGGGGGCGCACCTATGGCTACACCTTC. This translates into CASTPPRGRTYGYTF.

The chain employs TRBV30 and TRBJ1-2; D is perhaps TRBD1 (6 bases). V was clipped by 2 bases and J by 8 bases, with 9 bases between them. Looked up from germline, CDR1 is GTSNPN and CDR2 is SVGIG (reference sequence). CDR3 length: 11 amino acids. The CDR3 bases are TGTGCCTGGAGTCCAGGGGAGGGCTACACCTTC. Residues: CAWSPGEGYTF.

V and J are TRBV7-9 and TRBJ1-4, with TRBD1 as a possible D gene (5 bases). The germline CDR1 and CDR2 sequences are SEHNR and FQNEAQ (reference sequence). The germline V and J ends were trimmed by 8 bases and 2 bases, with 21 bases remaining between them. CDR3 length: 17 amino acids. The CDR3 loop is CASEGQKGRGTNEKLFF. The CDR3 bases are TGTGCCAGCGAAGGGCAGAAGGGGAGAGGGACTAATGAAAAACTGTTTTTT.